The 11 T cell receptor beta chains below were found in one sample sequenced in a study of cytomegalovirus exposure and HLA in healthy donors. 13 Jbeta primers and 60 Vbeta primers were used for the PCR. This table comes from immunoSEQ multiplex PCR, and its TCRdb copy is limited to in-frame clones, with some not included. The sample has some 65,000 clones, 71% seen once. The sequenced material came from PBMCs. All receptors come from a man in his fifties in good health and CMV-seropositive.

V is TRBV7-9 and J is TRBJ1-4, with 7 bases fitting TRBD1. This CDR3 comprises 13 residues. The ends lost 6 bases at V and 8 bases at J; junction bases unmatched: 6. Germline-derived CDR1 and CDR2 are SEHNR and FQNEAQ (reference sequence). CDR3 sequence reads: CASRLAGGEKLFF. The CDR3 DNA is TGTGCCAGCAGACTTGCAGGGGGGGAAAAACTGTTTTTT.

About this clone itself: The junction does not match germline at one end; this may be a read error. This chain uses TRBV7-2 with TRBJ1-1, with 11 bases lining up with TRBD1. Germline V gives CDR1 SGHTA, CDR2 FQGNSA. CDR3 length: 14 amino acids. CDR3 region: CASRLGQGAGEAFF. CDR3 sequence (DNA): TGTGCCAGCAGATTAGGACAGGGGGCTGGGGAAGCTTTCTTT.

The rearrangement uses TRBV7-9 and TRBJ2-1; D ambiguous. The germline gives CDR1 SEHNR, CDR2 FQNEAQ (reference sequence). There are 15 residues in the CDR3. Trimming removed 1 base at V and 3 bases at J, with 10 bases between. This CDR3 is CASSLDLLRYNEQFF. CDR3 in DNA: TGTGCCAGCAGCTTAGATCTCTTGCGCTACAATGAGCAGTTCTTC.

The rearrangement links TRBV7-9 to TRBJ1-1; perhaps TRBD1 as D (5 bases). V was pared by 5 bases and J by 0 bases, with 10 bases between. Germline CDR1 reads SEHNR; CDR2 reads FQNEAQ (reference sequence). CDR3 length equals 14 residues. The CDR3 loop reads CASSGWDLNTEAFF. CDR3 DNA: TGTGCCAGCAGCGGGTGGGACTTGAACACTGAAGCTTTCTTT.

This clone was counted once. The chain links TRBV5-1 to TRBJ1-2, with D possibly TRBD1 on 6 matching bases. CDR3 length equals 17 residues. CDR1 and CDR2 from the germline V gene are SGHRS and YFSETQ. V lost 4 bases and J 2 bases, leaving 21 bases between the germline ends. The CDR3 is CASSLPRQDHINYGYTF. The DNA for the CDR3 is TGCGCCAGCAGCCTCCCTCGACAGGACCATATAAACTATGGCTACACCTTC.

The rearrangement joins TRBV30 to TRBJ2-1, with TRBD1 as a possible D gene (7 bases). V was clipped by 8 bases and J by 7 bases, with 12 bases between them. The CDR3 runs to 11 residues. Germline lookup yields CDR1 GTSNPN and CDR2 SVGIG (reference sequence). The CDR3 sequence: CAPQGGNEQFF. DNA of the CDR3: TGTGCCCCCCAGGGGGGTAATGAGCAGTTCTTC.

V usage is TRBV7-6 and J usage is TRBJ2-1; TRBD2 might be the D (5 bases). Trimming left V 5 bases short and J 7 bases short, with 21 bases between. This CDR3 has 16 residues. Germline V gene lookup returns CDR1 SGHVS and CDR2 FNYEAQ. CDR3 sequence reads: CASSKRPSGPRNEQFF. The DNA for the CDR3 is TGTGCCAGCAGCAAGAGGCCCAGCGGACCCAGGAATGAGCAGTTCTTC. Full variable domain (rest looked up from reference TRBV7-6 and TRBJ2-1): GAGVSQSPRYKVTKRGQDVALRCDPISGHVSLYWYRQALGQGPEFLTYFNYEAQQDKSGLPNDRFSAERPEGSISTLTIQRTEQRDSAMYRCASSKRPSGPRNEQFFGPGTRLTVL.

This chain connects TRBV6-6 to TRBJ2-7, with D possibly matching TRBD2 (6 bases). The V and J ends lost 4 bases and 1 base respectively, with 14 bases between them. CDR1 is MNHNY, CDR2 SVGAGI, per germline (reference sequence). This CDR3 is built from 15 residues. The CDR3 loop reads CASSSPGLVSYEQYF. The CDR3 DNA is TGTGCCAGCAGTTCGCCGGGACTCGTGTCCTACGAGCAGTACTTC.

This clone was seen only a few times. This chain connects TRBV15 to TRBJ2-3; TRBD2 is a possible D gene (5 bases). Per the germline V gene, CDR1 is LNHNV and CDR2 is YYDKDF (reference sequence). Trimming stripped 4 bases from V and 4 bases from J, with 24 bases between. This CDR3 has 18 residues. CDR3 loop: CATSNSLSDSVGPDTQYF. The CDR3 bases are TGTGCCACCAGCAACTCCCTCTCGGACTCGGTGGGCCCAGATACGCAGTATTTT.

CDR3 sequence: CASSAGQGAWNTEAFF. The CDR3 nucleotides are TGTGCCAGCAGTGCCGGACAGGGGGCTTGGAACACTGAAGCTTTCTTT. The rearrangement joins TRBV6-1 to TRBJ1-1; TRBD1 matches at 11 bases. The trim removed 4 bases at V and 1 base at J, leaving 5 bases unmatched. Germline V gives CDR1 MNHNS, CDR2 SASEGT. The CDR3 covers 16 residues.

The gene calls are TRBV27 and TRBJ1-1, with a tentative D call TRBD1 (6 bases). Trimming cost V 5 bases and J 1 base, with 17 bases left between them. CDR1 and CDR2 from the germline V gene are MNHEY and SMNVEV (reference sequence). CDR3 length: 16 residues. Written as DNA, the CDR3 is TGTGCCAGCAGTGACGCCAGTGGACAGTCGAACACTGAAGCTTTCTTT. Translated, it gives CASSDASGQSNTEAFF.